Below are 11 T cell receptor beta chains sequenced from a single sample in a study of T cell changes during pregnancy in multiple sclerosis (dated by TCRdb to 2018 to 2020). The protocol used for the library was the immunoSEQ multiplex PCR assay. TCRdb stores this immuneACCESS table with in-frame sequences only. Part of the clones is absent; in the studies checked, under half of the shortfall reflects unresolved V genes, and no reason is known for the rest. The sample data list approximately 70,000 clones, and approximately 92% of these were observed just once. About 1% of the sample belongs to the ten largest clones. Source: peripheral blood, taken in the third trimester of pregnancy. These receptor sequences come from a female donor with multiple sclerosis, enrolled in a pregnancy study.

The CDR3 DNA reads as TGCGCCAGCAGCTTGGTCCCGGGACAGGGAAAAATAGATTACAATGAGCAGTTCTTC. Translated: CASSLVPGQGKIDYNEQFF. The chain joins TRBV5-1 to TRBJ2-1; 9 bases map to TRBD1. Germline assignment: CDR1 SGHRS and CDR2 YFSETQ. The CDR3 runs to 19 residues. The trim removed 0 bases at V and 4 bases at J, leaving 14 bases unmatched.

The chain is built from TRBV7-2 and TRBJ1-5, with D maybe TRBD1 (5 bases). Trimming took off 5 bases at V and 0 bases at J, with 11 bases between the two ends. Germline loops: CDR1 SGHTA, CDR2 FQGNSA. This CDR3 is built from 15 residues. The CDR3 DNA is TGTGCCAGCAGCCATGACAGCTATAGCAATCAGCCCCAGCATTTT. Amino acid sequence: CASSHDSYSNQPQHF.

J is TRBJ2-5 and V is TRBV4-1, with a weak D call TRBD2 (7 bases). This CDR3 region has 18 residues. The germline V gene has CDR1 MGHRA and CDR2 YSYEKL. V shed 0 bases and J shed 2 bases, with 19 bases lying between them. In DNA form, the CDR3 reads TGCGCCAGCAGCCAAGATCGGTTGGGGGCTAGCGGACAAGAGACCCAGTACTTC. It is translated as CASSQDRLGASGQETQYF.

The rearrangement uses TRBV6-1 and TRBJ1-4; possible D gene TRBD1, 6 bases. The CDR3 runs 15 residues. Germline CDR1 reads MNHNS; CDR2 reads SASEGT. Trimming took off 9 bases at V and 3 bases at J, with 17 bases between the two ends. CDR3 residues: CASQGGGPPNEKLFF. In nucleotides, the CDR3 is TGTGCCAGTCAAGGGGGGGGACCTCCTAATGAAAAACTGTTTTTT.

The J gene is TRBJ2-1, the V gene TRBV5-4; D is perhaps TRBD2 (6 bases). From germline, CDR1 is SGHNT and CDR2 YYREEE (reference sequence). V lost 3 bases to trimming and J lost 3 bases, with 10 bases between them. The CDR3 is 14 residues long. The CDR3 nucleotides read TGTGCCAGCAGCTGGGGAGGTAGCTACAATGAGCAGTTCTTC. This gives the protein CASSWGGSYNEQFF.

The V call is TRBV7-2, the J call TRBJ2-1, with D tentatively TRBD1 (6 bases). V dropped 0 bases and J dropped 9 bases, with 9 bases sitting between them. Germline values: CDR1 SGHTA, CDR2 FQGNSA. The CDR3 covers 13 residues. CDR3 sequence (DNA): TGTGCCAGCAGCTTAGCCCAGGGGAGTGAGCAGTTCTTC. Translated: CASSLAQGSEQFF.

The V gene is TRBV5-1, the J gene TRBJ1-4; D gene uncertain. The CDR3 runs to 12 residues. The V gene lost 4 bases and the J gene lost 10 bases, with 11 bases spanning the gap. Germline V gene data show CDR1 as SGHRS and CDR2 as YFSETQ. CDR3 sequence reads: CASSADTLKLFF. The CDR3 nucleotides read TGCGCCAGCAGCGCCGACACACTAAAACTGTTTTTT.

The gene calls are TRBV19 and TRBJ2-1; TRBD1 agrees at 9 bases. Germline values: CDR1 LNHDA, CDR2 SQIVND (reference sequence). J was trimmed by 6 bases and V by 3 bases; bases with no gene match: 21. The CDR3 covers 20 residues. In nucleotides, the CDR3 is TGTGCCAGTAGTATTTCCCCCCGGACAGGGGAGGGTACTATCCTCAATGAGCAGTTCTTC. Translated: CASSISPRTGEGTILNEQFF.

This clone was counted once. The chain carries TRBV4-1 and TRBJ1-5; 8 bases align to TRBD1. The CDR3 extends over 19 amino acids. V lost 3 bases, J lost 3 bases, and 16 bases stayed unmatched. Per germline, CDR1 MGHRA and CDR2 YSYEKL. CDR3 coding DNA: TGCGCCAGCAGCCACCCCGGCTTGACAGGGGAATTTATCAATCAGCCCCAGCATTTT. Protein: CASSHPGLTGEFINQPQHF.

This sequence joins TRBV30 and TRBJ1-1, with 7 bases aligning to TRBD1. This CDR3 is 13 amino acids long. Germline loops: CDR1 GTSNPN, CDR2 SVGIG (reference sequence). V lost 3 bases, J lost 4 bases, and 5 bases stayed unmatched. The CDR3 region is CAWSGDRVTEAFF. In DNA, the CDR3 is TGTGCCTGGAGCGGTGACAGGGTCACTGAAGCTTTCTTT. Full variable domain (missing parts from reference TRBV30 and TRBJ1-1): SQTIHQWPATLVQPVGSPLSLECTVEGTSNPNLYWYRQAAGRGLQLLFYSVGIGQISSEVPQNLSASRPQDRQFILSSKKLLLSDSGFYLCAWSGDRVTEAFFGQGTRLTVV.

The J gene is TRBJ2-1, the V gene TRBV28; possible D gene TRBD2, 6 bases. CDR1 is MDHEN, CDR2 SYDVKM, per germline. This CDR3 is 16 amino acids long. The ends were cut back, 5 bases at V and 7 bases at J, with 21 bases in the middle. As DNA, the CDR3 is TGTGCCAGCAGTCCCGGTCCAATCTTAGCGGCGAATGAGCAGTTCTTC. Its protein is CASSPGPILAANEQFF.